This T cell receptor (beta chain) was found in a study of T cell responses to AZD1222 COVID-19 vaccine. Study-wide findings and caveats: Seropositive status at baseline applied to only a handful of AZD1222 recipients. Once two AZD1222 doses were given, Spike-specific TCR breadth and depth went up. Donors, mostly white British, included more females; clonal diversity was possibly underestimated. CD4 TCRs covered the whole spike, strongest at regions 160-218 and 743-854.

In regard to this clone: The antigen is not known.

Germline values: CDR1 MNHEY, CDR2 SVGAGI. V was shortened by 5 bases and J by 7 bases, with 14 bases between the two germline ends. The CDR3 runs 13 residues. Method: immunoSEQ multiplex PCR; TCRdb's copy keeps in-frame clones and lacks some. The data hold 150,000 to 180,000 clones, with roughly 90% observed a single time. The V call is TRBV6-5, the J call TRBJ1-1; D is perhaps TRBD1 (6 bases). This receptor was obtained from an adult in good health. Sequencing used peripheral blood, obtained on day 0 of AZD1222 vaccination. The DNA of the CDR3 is TGTGCCAGCAGTAAACTACAGGGTTTTGAAGCTTTCTTT. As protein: CASSKLQGFEAFF.